The rows below give T cell receptor beta chains drawn from one sample of a study of yellow fever vaccine responses in identical twins. TCRdb processed the RT-PCR reads anew with MiXCR; each CDR3 protein has one entry. This table holds about 16,000 distinct CDR3 sequences, approximately 80% found once. The source was T cells from blood (PBMCs), unsorted or a sorted subset (not recorded which), collected before or after yellow fever vaccination (not recorded which). The receptors stem from a woman aged 18-30 years who received the yellow fever vaccine. Each CDR3 is given with its conserved first and last residue. Each record gives: CDR3 protein, CDR3 DNA, J gene, clone size, V gene, D gene. D genes are given only for firm matches. Where a row states a size, it is once, few, many or the class of an expanded clone; other rows omit it.

CDR3aa: CASRQDSSFYEQYF
CDR3nt: TGTGCCAGCCGACAGGACAGCTCCTTCTACGAGCAGTACTTC
j_gene: TRBJ2-7
abundance: -
v_gene: TRBV13
d_gene: -

CDR3aa: CASSQDDGGFYNEQFF
CDR3nt: TGCGCCAGCAGCCAAGATGACGGGGGGTTCTACAATGAGCAGTTCTTC
j_gene: TRBJ2-1
abundance: -
v_gene: TRBV4-1
d_gene: TRBD2

CDR3aa: CASSLSPTESDGELFF
CDR3nt: TGCGCCAGCAGTCTTTCCCCCACGGAGTCGGACGGGGAGCTGTTTTTT
j_gene: TRBJ2-2
abundance: -
v_gene: TRBV23-1
d_gene: -

CDR3aa: CATSRGTGPYNEQFF
CDR3nt: TGTGCCACCAGCAGAGGGACGGGTCCCTACAATGAGCAGTTCTTC
j_gene: TRBJ2-1
abundance: -
v_gene: TRBV15
d_gene: -

CDR3aa: CSVEREAGGYAEQYF
CDR3nt: TGCAGCGTTGAACGTGAAGCGGGAGGCTACGCCGAGCAGTACTTC
j_gene: TRBJ2-7
abundance: few
v_gene: TRBV29-1
d_gene: TRBD2

CDR3aa: CASSRGLAGYEQYF
CDR3nt: TGTGCCAGCAGCCGGGGACTAGCGGGGTACGAGCAGTACTTC
j_gene: TRBJ2-7
abundance: -
v_gene: TRBV11-3
d_gene: TRBD2

CDR3aa: CASSIPGTEQFF
CDR3nt: TGTGCCAGTAGTATTCCAGGGACGGAGCAGTTCTTC
j_gene: TRBJ2-1
abundance: few
v_gene: TRBV19
d_gene: -

CDR3aa: CASGSDYYNEQFF
CDR3nt: TGTGCCAGCGGGTCAGACTACTACAATGAGCAGTTCTTC
j_gene: TRBJ2-1
abundance: -
v_gene: TRBV9
d_gene: -

CDR3aa: CASSLGPAGGQYNEQFF
CDR3nt: TGCGCCAGCAGCTTGGGTCCAGCGGGAGGGCAGTACAATGAGCAGTTCTTC
j_gene: TRBJ2-1
abundance: -
v_gene: TRBV5-1
d_gene: TRBD2

CDR3aa: CASSLGAALNTDTQYF
CDR3nt: TGCGCCAGCAGCTTGGGAGCAGCGCTTAACACAGATACGCAGTATTTT
j_gene: TRBJ2-3
abundance: -
v_gene: TRBV5-1
d_gene: -

CDR3aa: CASRPRAASEQYF
CDR3nt: TGTGCCAGCAGGCCACGGGCGGCGTCGGAGCAGTACTTC
j_gene: TRBJ2-7
abundance: -
v_gene: TRBV11-3
d_gene: -

CDR3aa: CASSSLVQETQYF
CDR3nt: TGTGCCAGCAGTTCGTTGGTCCAAGAGACCCAGTACTTC
j_gene: TRBJ2-5
abundance: -
v_gene: TRBV11-3
d_gene: -

CDR3aa: CSVVRDGYTF
CDR3nt: TGCAGCGTTGTCCGGGATGGCTACACCTTC
j_gene: TRBJ1-2
abundance: once
v_gene: TRBV29-1
d_gene: -

CDR3aa: CASSLRQDQETQYF
CDR3nt: TGTGCCAGCTCACTTAGACAGGACCAAGAGACCCAGTACTTC
j_gene: TRBJ2-5
abundance: -
v_gene: TRBV18
d_gene: -

CDR3aa: CASTASRNSNQPQHF
CDR3nt: TGTGCCAGCACAGCTTCAAGAAATAGCAATCAGCCCCAGCATTTT
j_gene: TRBJ1-5
abundance: -
v_gene: TRBV7-2
d_gene: -

CDR3aa: CSVVRDSTYNEQFF
CDR3nt: TGCAGCGTTGTCCGGGACAGTACCTACAATGAGCAGTTCTTC
j_gene: TRBJ2-1
abundance: -
v_gene: TRBV29-1
d_gene: TRBD1

CDR3aa: CASSQRTSGSGTDTQYF
CDR3nt: TGCGCCAGCAGCCAAAGGACTAGCGGGAGTGGCACAGATACGCAGTATTTT
j_gene: TRBJ2-3
abundance: -
v_gene: TRBV4-3
d_gene: TRBD2

CDR3aa: CASSRDGGYEQYF
CDR3nt: TGTGCCAGCAGTCGGGACGGAGGCTACGAGCAGTACTTC
j_gene: TRBJ2-7
abundance: -
v_gene: TRBV2
d_gene: -

CDR3aa: CSVVTSGYSYEQYF
CDR3nt: TGCAGCGTTGTGACTAGCGGGTATTCCTACGAGCAGTACTTC
j_gene: TRBJ2-7
abundance: -
v_gene: TRBV29-1
d_gene: TRBD2

CDR3aa: CASSLAGGPSGTDTQYF
CDR3nt: TGTGCCAGCAGCTTAGCGGGAGGGCCCTCAGGCACAGATACGCAGTATTTT
j_gene: TRBJ2-3
abundance: -
v_gene: TRBV7-2
d_gene: TRBD2

CDR3aa: CASSDPPFPLYF
CDR3nt: TGTGCCAGCAGTGATCCCCCCTTCCCATTGTACTTC
j_gene: TRBJ2-7
abundance: -
v_gene: TRBV2
d_gene: -

CDR3aa: CASSLGGRVGNQPQHF
CDR3nt: TGTGCCAGCAGCTTAGGCGGCAGAGTAGGCAATCAGCCCCAGCATTTT
j_gene: TRBJ1-5
abundance: few
v_gene: TRBV11-3
d_gene: -

CDR3aa: CSVVIAGAYEQYF
CDR3nt: TGCAGCGTTGTAATAGCGGGAGCCTACGAGCAGTACTTC
j_gene: TRBJ2-7
abundance: -
v_gene: TRBV29-1
d_gene: TRBD2

CDR3aa: CASRQGAADTQYF
CDR3nt: TGCGCCAGCCGACAGGGGGCCGCAGATACGCAGTATTTT
j_gene: TRBJ2-3
abundance: -
v_gene: TRBV5-1
d_gene: TRBD1

CDR3aa: CASSLMGLGPKGEQYF
CDR3nt: TGTGCCAGCAGCTTAATGGGATTAGGGCCCAAGGGCGAGCAGTACTTC
j_gene: TRBJ2-7
abundance: once
v_gene: TRBV11-1
d_gene: -

CDR3aa: CASSRGLAVYEQYF
CDR3nt: TGTGCCAGCAGTCGTGGACTAGCGGTCTACGAGCAGTACTTC
j_gene: TRBJ2-7
abundance: -
v_gene: TRBV11-3
d_gene: TRBD2

CDR3aa: CSARDGGGRSTGELFF
CDR3nt: TGCAGTGCTAGAGATGGAGGGGGGCGATCCACCGGGGAGCTGTTTTTT
j_gene: TRBJ2-2
abundance: -
v_gene: TRBV20-1
d_gene: -